These 21 T cell receptor beta chains share one sample of origin, sequenced in a study of PD-1 blockade in classical Hodgkin lymphoma. Time point specified: newly diagnosed, previously untreated cHL patient sample. Sequencing used immunoSEQ multiplex PCR; TCRdb keeps in-frame clones, though not all of them. This sample has 15,000 to 20,000 clones, with almost 85% found just once. The sample comprised peripheral blood mononuclear cells (PBMCs). The source of these receptors is a human donor with classical Hodgkin lymphoma.

The chain is built from TRBV5-4 and TRBJ2-1; D call uncertain. The germline CDR1 and CDR2 sequences are SGHNT and YYREEE (reference sequence). Trimming shortened V by 4 bases and J by 5 bases, and 10 bases separated the two germline ends. There are 13 residues in the CDR3. The CDR3 DNA follows: TGTGCCAGCAGCCTCAGGAGAAACAATGAGCAGTTCTTC. Residues: CASSLRRNNEQFF. The variable domain in full, completed from reference TRBV5-4 and TRBJ2-1, reads ETGVTQSPTHLIKTRGQQVTLRCSSQSGHNTVSWYQQALGQGPQFIFQYYREEENGRGNFPPRFSGLQFPNYSSELNVNALELDDSALYLCASSLRRNNEQFFGPGTRLTVL.

In its sample, this clone ranks as medium-sized. V usage is TRBV27 and J usage is TRBJ2-3, with D perhaps matching TRBD1 or TRBD2 (5 bases each). CDR1 is MNHEY, CDR2 SMNVEV, per germline (reference sequence). The CDR3 is made up of 12 amino acids. V lost 8 bases and J 4 bases, leaving 10 bases between the germline ends. The CDR3 DNA follows: TGTGCCAGCCGGAGAGGGGCAGATACGCAGTATTTT. It translates to CASRRGADTQYF.

This sequence joins TRBV5-6 and TRBJ1-2; the match to TRBD1 covers 10 bases. Trimming cost V 4 bases and J 7 bases; bases outside gene matches: 4. CDR1 and CDR2 from the germline V gene are SGHDT and YYEEEE. CDR3 size: 13 residues. CDR3 sequence: CASSEWTGGGYTF. The CDR3 nucleotides read TGTGCCAGCAGCGAATGGACAGGGGGTGGCTACACCTTC.

This clone was counted only a few times. The rearrangement links TRBV5-1 to TRBJ1-4; a weak D match, TRBD1 (6 bases). The CDR3 sequence is 17 residues long. Trimming shortened V by 2 bases and J by 2 bases, and 16 bases separated the two germline ends. The germline V gene encodes CDR1 SGHRS and CDR2 YFSETQ. The CDR3 spells CASSFDGGEITNEKLFF. For the CDR3, the DNA is TGCGCCAGCAGCTTCGATGGGGGCGAGATTACTAATGAAAAACTGTTTTTT.

The rearrangement links TRBV4-2 to TRBJ2-7; 14 bases match TRBD2. The trim removed 5 bases at V and 3 bases at J, leaving 9 bases unmatched. The CDR3 is 17 residues long. In germline, CDR1 is LGHNA, CDR2 YNFKEQ. The CDR3 DNA follows: TGTGCCAGCAGCGAAGGGACTAGCGGGGGTTTCCACTACGAGCAGTACTTC. Its translation is CASSEGTSGGFHYEQYF.

The CDR3 coding sequence is TGTGCCAGCAGTCCGCGACTAGCGGATTTCACTAGCACAGATACGCAGTATTTT. It encodes CASSPRLADFTSTDTQYF. The V call is TRBV28, the J call TRBJ2-3, with TRBD2 matching 9 bases. CDR3 length: 18 amino acids. The V segment lost 5 bases and the J segment 0 bases; nucleotides outside the gene matches: 12. In germline, CDR1 is MDHEN, CDR2 SYDVKM.

The V and J genes are TRBV27 and TRBJ2-1; 14 bases map to TRBD2. There are 17 residues in the CDR3. Trimming removed 3 bases from V and 9 bases from J; junction bases left unmatched: 10. Germline lookup yields CDR1 MNHEY and CDR2 SMNVEV (reference sequence). CDR3 sequence: CASSFYLVGLAGGEQFF. The CDR3 coding sequence is TGTGCCAGCAGTTTCTACCTTGTCGGACTAGCGGGAGGTGAGCAGTTCTTC.

This clone appeared once. This chain links TRBV28 with TRBJ1-3; 8 bases line up with TRBD1. Germline lookup yields CDR1 MDHEN and CDR2 SYDVKM. The ends lost 9 bases at V and 5 bases at J; junction bases unmatched: 6. The CDR3 is made up of 13 amino acids. CDR3 region: CASQGASRNTIYF. The CDR3 coding sequence is TGTGCCAGTCAGGGGGCATCGCGAAACACCATATATTTT.

V is TRBV5-6 and J is TRBJ1-2, with D tentatively TRBD1 (5 bases). The CDR3 extends over 16 amino acids. The V and J ends lost 5 bases and 2 bases respectively, with 19 bases between them. Germline V gene data show CDR1 as SGHDT and CDR2 as YYEEEE. The DNA for the CDR3 is TGTGCCAGCAGTTTGAGGGGTGGCCCCCCAAACTATGGCTACACCTTC. It encodes CASSLRGGPPNYGYTF. Combining the CDR3 with reference TRBV5-6 and TRBJ1-2 gives the whole variable domain DAGVTQSPTHLIKTRGQQVTLRCSPKSGHDTVSWYQQALGQGPQFIFQYYEEEERQRGNFPDRFSGHQFPNYSSELNVNALLLGDSALYLCASSLRGGPPNYGYTFGSGTRLTVV.

Here the CDR3 DNA reads TGTGCCAGCAAGGCGGCAGGTACTAATGAAAAACTGTTTTTT. It yields the protein CASKAAGTNEKLFF. This chain connects TRBV7-9 to TRBJ1-4, with D hard to call. The CDR3 covers 14 residues. The ends were cut back, 7 bases at V and 2 bases at J, with 11 bases in the middle. Germline V gene lookup returns CDR1 SEHNR and CDR2 FQNEAQ (reference sequence). The variable domain in full, completed from reference TRBV7-9 and TRBJ1-4, reads DTGVSQNPRHKITKRGQNVTFRCDPISEHNRLYWYRQTLGQGPEFLTYFQNEAQLEKSRLLSDRFSAERPKGSFSTLEIQRTEQGDSAMYLCASKAAGTNEKLFFGSGTQLSVL.

This rearrangement joins TRBV19 to TRBJ2-5; D is unresolved. TRBJ2-7 explains the end of the DNA better; the J call may be wrong. Germline V CDR1 and CDR2: LNHDA, SQIVND (reference sequence). There are 13 residues in the CDR3. The CDR3 bases are TGTGCCAGTAGAGAGAGCCACGACTACGAGCAGTACTTC. It specifies CASRESHDYEQYF.

V and J are TRBV28 and TRBJ1-5, with D possibly matching TRBD1 (6 bases). The V gene lost 6 bases and the J gene lost 0 bases, with 15 bases spanning the gap. Germline CDR1 MDHEN, CDR2 SYDVKM. This CDR3 is 16 amino acids long. In DNA form, the CDR3 reads TGTGCCAGCAGCCAGGGGACATTCAATAGCAATCAGCCCCAGCATTTT. Protein sequence: CASSQGTFNSNQPQHF.

V usage is TRBV7-6 and J usage is TRBJ2-3; no definite D call. The CDR3 loop spans 13 amino acids. Per germline, CDR1 SGHVS and CDR2 FNYEAQ. The V and J ends lost 3 bases and 0 bases respectively, with 4 bases between them. The CDR3 here is CASSFGSTDTQYF. The CDR3 DNA reads as TGTGCCAGCAGCTTCGGGAGCACAGATACGCAGTATTTT.

This clone was seen a handful of times. The chain links TRBV19 to TRBJ2-5, with 7 bases aligning to TRBD2. This CDR3 has 15 amino acids. Per germline, CDR1 LNHDA and CDR2 SQIVND (reference sequence). Trimming removed 5 bases from V and 5 bases from J; junction bases left unmatched: 11. The CDR3 region has the DNA TGTGCCAGTAGTTCCGGAGGGAGGGCCCGTGAGACCCAGTACTTC. This codes for CASSSGGRARETQYF.

This sequence joins TRBV19 and TRBJ1-5, with 7 bases that match TRBD1. Looked up from germline, CDR1 is LNHDA and CDR2 is SQIVND (reference sequence). The V and J ends lost 11 bases and 5 bases, in that order; junction bases with no gene match: 6. The length of the CDR3 is 12 residues. CDR3 sequence reads: CAGGTGDQPQHF. The DNA for the CDR3 is TGTGCCGGAGGAACAGGGGATCAGCCCCAGCATTTT.

This sequence joins TRBV5-1 and TRBJ2-5; 12 bases agree with TRBD2. Trimming cost V 4 bases and J 4 bases; bases outside gene matches: 2. The CDR3 spans 14 residues. Germline loops: CDR1 SGHRS, CDR2 YFSETQ. CDR3 sequence (DNA): TGCGCCAGCAGCGCGGGACTAGCGGGAGAGACCCAGTACTTC. This sequence encodes CASSAGLAGETQYF.

The CDR3 loop is CASSILRDSSTDTQYF. The CDR3 DNA reads TGTGCCAGTAGTATCCTTCGGGACAGTAGCACAGATACGCAGTATTTT. The chain recombines TRBV19 with TRBJ2-3, with 7 bases matching TRBD1. Unmatched junction bases numbered 6, after V lost 3 bases and J lost 0 bases. The CDR3 is 16 amino acids. The germline V gene encodes CDR1 LNHDA and CDR2 SQIVND (reference sequence).

The chain employs TRBV28 and TRBJ2-7; 12 bases agree with TRBD2. The trim removed 5 bases at V and 6 bases at J, leaving 2 bases unmatched. This CDR3 is built from 13 residues. The germline CDR1 and CDR2 sequences are MDHEN and SYDVKM. The CDR3 DNA is TGTGCCAGCAGTCCTAGCGGGAGGGGCGAGCAGTACTTC. It yields the protein CASSPSGRGEQYF.

Within the sample, this clone is medium-sized. This chain joins TRBV6-1 and TRBJ2-7; D not certain. Deletions cut 2 bases from V and 2 bases from J, with 10 bases between. Germline CDR1 is MNHNS and CDR2 is SASEGT. The CDR3 is made up of 14 amino acids. CDR3 sequence: CASSEQLGAYEQYF. DNA of the CDR3: TGTGCCAGCAGTGAACAACTGGGCGCCTACGAGCAGTACTTC.

The V and J genes are TRBV14 and TRBJ2-3; D remains unclear. Trimming took 0 bases from V and 10 from J, leaving 11 bases between them. The CDR3 has 13 residues. CDR1 and CDR2 (germline): SGHDN, FVKESK. CDR3 bases: TGTGCCAGCAGCCAAGACCCCGTGACTGCGCAGTATTTT. Residues: CASSQDPVTAQYF.

The rearrangement uses TRBV5-1 and TRBJ2-5; 8 bases align to TRBD1. J was trimmed by 5 bases and V by 5 bases; bases with no gene match: 11. Germline CDR1 reads SGHRS; CDR2 reads YFSETQ. CDR3 length: 15 amino acids. CDR3 residues: CASSRDRRQEETQYF. Here the CDR3 DNA reads TGCGCCAGCAGTAGGGACAGGAGGCAAGAGGAGACCCAGTACTTC.